The 14 T cell receptor beta chains in this list originate from one sample, sequenced in a study of control samples from healthy donors and cancer patients. Assay used: immunoSEQ multiplex PCR; TCRdb lists only in-frame clones, some missing. This repertoire shows about 130,000 clones, approximately 92% found once; its top ten account for 0.58%. Material for sequencing was PBMCs. These TCRs come from an elderly man with head and neck cancer.

CDR3 sequence reads: CASSYRDSGAETEAFF. The CDR3 region has the DNA TGTGCCAGCAGTTACCGGGACAGCGGGGCGGAAACTGAAGCTTTCTTT. The J gene is TRBJ1-1, the V gene TRBV6-2 or TRBV6-3; 7 nucleotides align to TRBD1. CDR3 length: 16 residues. CDR1 and CDR2 (germline): MNHEY, SVGEGT. After removal of 2 bases from V and 5 bases from J, the junction contained 11 bases not matched to a gene.

This clone was counted a single time. This chain connects TRBV2 to TRBJ2-7; 8 bases line up with TRBD2. Trimming at V came to 6 bases and at J to 3 bases, leaving 4 bases not matched to a gene. Germline V gene data show CDR1 as SNHLY and CDR2 as FYNNEI. CDR3 length equals 13 residues. CDR3 nucleotides: TGTGCCAGCAGAGCGGGGGAAAACTACGAGCAGTACTTC. It specifies CASRAGENYEQYF.

This chain joins TRBV4-1 and TRBJ2-1; a weak D match, TRBD1 (6 bases). V was cut by 3 bases and J by 0 bases, with 9 bases left in between. Germline values: CDR1 MGHRA, CDR2 YSYEKL. The CDR3 is made up of 15 amino acids. The CDR3 coding sequence is TGCGCCAGCAGCCAGGGACACAGCTCCTACAATGAGCAGTTCTTC. It specifies CASSQGHSSYNEQFF.

J is TRBJ2-6 and V is TRBV5-4, with D hard to call. Germline lookup yields CDR1 SGHNT and CDR2 YYREEE (reference sequence). The CDR3 is 14 amino acids. Trimming cost V 0 bases and J 1 base, with 2 bases left between them. This CDR3 reads CASSLASGANVLTF. CDR3 in DNA: TGTGCCAGCAGCTTGGCTTCTGGGGCCAACGTCCTGACTTTC.

The rearrangement links TRBV6-2 or TRBV6-3 to TRBJ2-2; 8 nucleotides agree with TRBD2. The germline V gene encodes CDR1 MNHEY and CDR2 SVGEGT. The CDR3 extends over 17 amino acids. The J segment lost 1 base and the V segment lost 2 bases, leaving 6 bases of the junction unmatched. The CDR3 bases are TGTGCCAGCAGTTACACGTCCACTAGCGGGAACACCGGGGAGCTGTTTTTT. Translating gives CASSYTSTSGNTGELFF.

The chain has TRBV20-1 and TRBJ2-2, with 8 bases matching TRBD2. Germline V gives CDR1 DFQATT, CDR2 SNEGSKA (reference sequence). The CDR3 consists of 15 residues. V was pared by 3 bases and J by 9 bases, with 12 bases of the junction left unmatched. The CDR3 here is CSASFSGAGRRELFF. CDR3 nucleotides: TGCAGTGCTAGTTTTAGCGGGGCGGGTCGCCGGGAGCTGTTTTTT.

The chain links TRBV11-2 to TRBJ1-1, with D maybe TRBD1 (5 bases). Germline V lookup: CDR1 SGHAT, CDR2 FQNNGV. V was pared by 0 bases and J by 6 bases, with 8 bases between. The CDR3 contains 13 residues. CDR3 in amino acids: CASSLDRVAEAFF. The DNA for the CDR3 is TGTGCCAGCAGCTTAGACAGGGTCGCTGAAGCTTTCTTT.

The J gene is TRBJ1-3, the V gene TRBV20-1; perhaps TRBD1 as D (5 bases). Germline V gives CDR1 DFQATT, CDR2 SNEGSKA (reference sequence). The length of the CDR3 is 14 residues. The V and J ends lost 3 bases and 4 bases respectively, with 13 bases between them. The chain's CDR3 is CSASQGMAGNTIYF. The DNA for the CDR3 is TGCAGTGCTAGTCAGGGTATGGCCGGAAACACCATATATTTT.

The gene calls are TRBV7-6 and TRBJ1-2; TRBD1 is a possible D gene (6 bases). The CDR3 is 17 amino acids. Trimming shortened V by 2 bases and J by 0 bases, and 16 bases separated the two germline ends. Per the germline V gene, CDR1 is SGHVS and CDR2 is FNYEAQ. The DNA for the CDR3 is TGTGCCAGCAGCTTAAGGAGCAGGGGATTAGCTAACTATGGCTACACCTTC. Amino acid sequence: CASSLRSRGLANYGYTF.

The J gene is TRBJ2-7, the V gene TRBV11-2, with D perhaps TRBD2 (6 bases). The CDR3 length is 11 residues. The germline V and J ends were trimmed by 5 bases and 6 bases, with 8 bases remaining between them. Germline loops: CDR1 SGHAT, CDR2 FQNNGV. CDR3 loop: CASSHGSEQYF. For the CDR3, the DNA is TGTGCCAGCAGCCACGGGAGCGAGCAGTACTTC.

V and J are TRBV21-1 and TRBJ1-5. TRBV21-1 is designated a pseudogene. The CDR3 is made up of 20 amino acids. CDR3 sequence: CASRPQHVRVMWVSNQPQHF. DNA of the CDR3: TGTGCCAGCCGACCCCAGCACGTACGGGTGATGTGGGTTAGCAATCAGCCCCAGCATTTT.

This clone was counted between two and nine times. This chain connects TRBV28 to TRBJ2-7; maybe TRBD2 (6 bases). Trimming removed 3 bases at V and 2 bases at J, with 17 bases between. In germline, CDR1 is MDHEN, CDR2 SYDVKM. The CDR3 loop spans 16 amino acids. The CDR3 is CASSFHLGGLTYEQYF. Written as DNA, the CDR3 is TGTGCCAGCAGTTTCCACCTGGGGGGTCTGACCTACGAGCAGTACTTC.

The V and J genes are TRBV5-4 and TRBJ2-5, with TRBD1 matching 7 bases. The J segment lost 1 base and the V segment lost 4 bases, leaving 10 bases of the junction unmatched. The CDR3 covers 16 residues. Germline V gene sequence: CDR1 SGHNT, CDR2 YYREEE (reference sequence). The CDR3 protein is CASSTRQGASQETQYF. For the CDR3, the DNA is TGTGCCAGCAGCACTCGACAGGGCGCAAGCCAAGAGACCCAGTACTTC.

This clone was counted once. The chain employs TRBV6-1 and TRBJ2-1; D possibly corresponds to TRBD2 (5 bases). V shed 1 base and J shed 7 bases, with 11 bases lying between them. The CDR3 is made up of 14 amino acids. Germline-derived CDR1 and CDR2 are MNHNS and SASEGT. CDR3 residues: CASSEVGDGNEQFF. CDR3 coding DNA: TGTGCCAGCAGTGAAGTCGGGGATGGGAATGAGCAGTTCTTC.